Here is one TCR beta chain with its context. The PCR ran on 60 Vbeta and 13 Jbeta primers. Assay used: immunoSEQ multiplex PCR; TCRdb lists only in-frame clones, some missing. The repertoire holds approximately 240,000 clones, with approximately 82% as singletons. The sample comes from a study of cytomegalovirus exposure and HLA in healthy donors. Looked up from germline, CDR1 is LNHDA and CDR2 is SQIVND (reference sequence). The V gene lost 3 bases and the J gene lost 3 bases, with 8 bases spanning the gap. This CDR3 is built from 13 residues. The sequencing sample was made of PBMCs. The receptor was isolated from a woman between 40 and 55 years old in good health and CMV-seronegative. The chain is built from TRBV19 and TRBJ1-2; D remains unclear. CDR3 in amino acids: CASSMGPDYGYTF. CDR3 nucleotide sequence: TGTGCCAGTAGTATGGGCCCAGACTATGGCTACACCTTC.